A single sample gave rise to the 19 T cell receptor beta chains below, sequenced in a study of spatial heterogeneity in lung cancer. TCRdb redid the calling of the 5' RACE reads with MiXCR, one entry per CDR3 protein. The sample lists fewer than 6,500 distinct CDR3 sequences, around an eighth occurring once. Time point in this sample: sample taken at primary tumor resection. Without sorting, whole RNA was sequenced from tumor, nontumor lung or frozen PBMC. Sequenced here: normal lung tissue next to the tumor, sampled at surgery. All receptors come from a male donor with early-stage non-small cell lung cancer.

This clonotype came up many times. V and J are TRBV11-1 and TRBJ2-1; tentatively, D is TRBD1 or TRBD2 (5 bases each). The germline V and J ends were trimmed by 4 bases and 6 bases, with 13 bases remaining between them. Germline loops: CDR1 SGHAT, CDR2 FQDESV (reference sequence). The CDR3 has 14 residues. For the CDR3, the DNA is TGTGCCAGCAGCTCGGGACCGAGAGGCAATGAGCAGTTCTTC. The encoded protein is CASSSGPRGNEQFF.

The chain combines TRBV20-1 with TRBJ1-2, with D possibly being TRBD1 (5 bases). The germline V gene encodes CDR1 DFQATT and CDR2 SNEGSKA (reference sequence). V shed 3 bases and J shed 4 bases, with 12 bases lying between them. The CDR3 is 13 residues long. DNA for the CDR3: TGCAGTGCTAGCGCCGGGACTGGCTATGGCTACACCTTC. As protein: CSASAGTGYGYTF.

This clonotype was recorded at least ten times. The chain carries TRBV28 and TRBJ2-2; D may correspond to TRBD1 or TRBD2 (5 bases each). The CDR3 loop spans 15 amino acids. Germline CDR1 is MDHEN and CDR2 is SYDVKM. V lost 2 bases, J lost 4 bases, and 11 bases lay in between. CDR3 bases: TGTGCCAGCAGTTTAGGGGGTCGCAGCACCGGGGAGCTGTTTTTT. It codes for CASSLGGRSTGELFF.

The sample holds many counts of this clonotype. The CDR3 bases are TGTGCCAGCAGCCAAAGGGAGACAGGAGCCGACTACGAGCAGTACTTC. Translation: CASSQRETGADYEQYF. The V gene is TRBV3-1, the J gene TRBJ2-7, with a weak D call TRBD1 (6 bases). Looked up from germline, CDR1 is LGHDT and CDR2 is YNNKEL (reference sequence). V shed 2 bases and J shed 3 bases, with 17 bases lying between them. This CDR3 has 16 amino acids.

In its sample, this clonotype ranks as large. The V and J genes are TRBV30 and TRBJ2-2, with a possible D match to TRBD2 (6 bases). The CDR3 contains 16 residues. From germline, CDR1 is GTSNPN and CDR2 SVGIG (reference sequence). V was pared by 2 bases and J by 4 bases, with 17 bases between. DNA of the CDR3: TGTGCCTGGAGTCTCTCGCCCGGGGGAGCCACCGGGGAGCTGTTTTTT. Translating gives CAWSLSPGGATGELFF.

This clonotype showed up many times. In nucleotides, the CDR3 is TGTGCCAGCAGCTTAGATACCCTGGTGCAGCAGTACTTC. It translates to CASSLDTLVQQYF. This rearrangement joins TRBV11-2 to TRBJ2-7; no firm D call. The V and J ends lost 0 bases and 8 bases respectively, with 11 bases between them. The CDR3 is 13 residues long. Germline V gene data show CDR1 as SGHAT and CDR2 as FQNNGV.

In its sample, this clonotype ranks as medium-sized. J is TRBJ2-3 and V is TRBV7-9; no firm D call. Germline assignment: CDR1 SEHNR and CDR2 FQNEAQ (reference sequence). The germline V and J ends were trimmed by 0 bases and 1 base, with 8 bases remaining between them. The CDR3 has 15 residues. The CDR3 nucleotides read TGTGCCAGCAGCTTAGCCTCGGCGGGCACAGATACGCAGTATTTT. Translated, it gives CASSLASAGTDTQYF.

This clonotype was seen repeatedly, ten times or more. The chain has TRBV20-1 and TRBJ2-3; TRBD2 matches 9 bases. J was trimmed by 5 bases and V by 4 bases; bases with no gene match: 10. This CDR3 is 15 amino acids long. CDR1 is DFQATT, CDR2 SNEGSKA, per germline (reference sequence). This chain's CDR3 is CSATFAGGRGDTQYF. CDR3 in DNA: TGCAGTGCTACCTTTGCGGGAGGGAGGGGAGATACGCAGTATTTT.

On this clonotype itself: Mismatch with germline at one junction end may stem from a read error. The chain couples TRBV10-3 to TRBJ2-1; D is unresolved. The CDR3 spans 11 residues. Germline assignment: CDR1 ENHRY and CDR2 SYGVKD. In nucleotides, the CDR3 is TGTACCATCAGTGAGTCCGACGAGCAGTTCTTC. It yields the protein CTISESDEQFF.

This clonotype was found many times. The chain joins TRBV5-1 to TRBJ1-1; 8 bases are shared with TRBD1. CDR3 length equals 13 residues. The germline V gene has CDR1 SGHRS and CDR2 YFSETQ. V lost 4 bases to trimming and J lost 3 bases; unmatched junction nucleotides: 2. This CDR3 is CASSQTGDTEAFF. The DNA for the CDR3 is TGCGCCAGCAGCCAGACAGGGGACACTGAAGCTTTCTTT.

This clonotype was counted at least ten times. The chain joins TRBV10-3 to TRBJ1-1; D remains unclear. V was cut by 2 bases and J by 5 bases, with 12 bases left in between. Germline CDR1 ENHRY, CDR2 SYGVKD. The CDR3 spans 14 residues. The CDR3 protein is CAISEREEETEAFF. The CDR3 DNA follows: TGTGCCATCAGTGAGAGGGAAGAGGAAACTGAAGCTTTCTTT.

In its sample, this clonotype was seen many times. The V and J genes are TRBV12-3 or TRBV12-4 and TRBJ1-1, with D tentatively TRBD1 (5 bases). CDR3 length: 15 amino acids. V lost 6 bases and J lost 4, with 18 bases in between. The CDR3 DNA is TGTGCCAGCAGCCCCGTGGTGGTCGGGGGCACTGAAGCTTTCTTT. Amino acid sequence: CASSPVVVGGTEAFF.

This clonotype was counted between two and nine times. The chain recombines TRBV7-8 with TRBJ2-1; 9 bases match TRBD2. Germline-derived CDR1 and CDR2 are SGHVS and FQNEAQ. CDR3 length: 13 residues. The CDR3 bases are TGTGCACTAGGGACTAGCCAATACAATGAGCAGTTCTTC. Its translation: CALGTSQYNEQFF.

This clonotype ranks as large. This chain links TRBV11-1 with TRBJ2-7; D perhaps matches TRBD2 (5 bases). With 3 bases removed from V and 1 base from J, the gap between germline ends came to 10 bases. The CDR3 extends over 14 amino acids. CDR1 and CDR2 (germline): SGHAT, FQDESV (reference sequence). This CDR3 is CASSLIAGSYEQYF. The CDR3 coding sequence is TGTGCCAGCAGCTTGATCGCGGGTTCCTACGAGCAGTACTTC.

This clonotype was found many times. V is TRBV10-3 and J is TRBJ2-7, with 10 bases matching TRBD1. Germline loops: CDR1 ENHRY, CDR2 SYGVKD. The J segment lost 7 bases and the V segment lost 1 base, leaving 7 bases of the junction unmatched. This CDR3 has 15 amino acids. In DNA form, the CDR3 reads TGTGCCATCAGTGAGTTAGGACAGGGGGTCGGAGAGCAGTACTTC. Its protein is CAISELGQGVGEQYF.

This clonotype has a count of ten or more. The J gene is TRBJ2-5, the V gene TRBV10-3; 11 positions agree with TRBD2. In germline, CDR1 is ENHRY, CDR2 SYGVKD. Germline trimming cut 3 bases from V and 7 bases from J; bases unmatched to any gene: 10. The CDR3 totals 16 residues. The CDR3 DNA reads as TGTGCCATCAGTGAAGGGACTAGCGGCCCAAGGGGGACCCAGTACTTC. This encodes CAISEGTSGPRGTQYF.

This clonotype was found many times. The rearrangement links TRBV5-1 to TRBJ2-7; D call uncertain. The germline V and J ends were trimmed by 2 bases and 5 bases, with 11 bases remaining between them. Germline assignment: CDR1 SGHRS and CDR2 YFSETQ. CDR3 size: 13 residues. CDR3 sequence reads: CASSLDPANEQYF. CDR3 coding DNA: TGCGCCAGCAGCTTAGACCCGGCGAACGAGCAGTACTTC.

This clonotype is medium-sized by share. The chain links TRBV19 to TRBJ2-7; D unclear. V shed 4 bases and J shed 0 bases, with 10 bases lying between them. In germline, CDR1 is LNHDA, CDR2 SQIVND (reference sequence). This CDR3 spans 14 amino acids. Here the CDR3 DNA reads TGTGCCAGTAGTACTCAACCCGACTCCTACGAGCAGTACTTC. It specifies CASSTQPDSYEQYF.

This clonotype was picked up many times. The chain combines TRBV29-1 with TRBJ2-3; 8 bases align to TRBD2. Germline V gives CDR1 SQVTM, CDR2 ANQGSEA. This CDR3 contains 15 residues. After removal of 6 bases from V and 3 bases from J, the junction contained 11 bases not matched to a gene. CDR3 sequence reads: CSVGGLAGGTDTQYF. The CDR3, as DNA: TGCAGCGTCGGGGGGCTAGCGGGTGGGACAGATACGCAGTATTTT.